A single sample gave rise to the 5 T cell receptor beta chains below, sequenced in a study of blood T cell repertoires in COVID-19. The repertoire was sequenced with immunoSEQ multiplex PCR; TCRdb's copy has only in-frame clones and lacks some. The sample holds 300,000 to 450,000 clones, around nine tenths seen once. Sequencing used peripheral blood. Every receptor here comes from a human donor in a cohort sampled during active COVID-19.

This clone was observed once. The chain carries TRBV19 and TRBJ2-5; 10 nucleotides align to TRBD2. V lost 6 bases and J lost 10; bases outside the gene matches: 11. This CDR3 comprises 14 residues. Per germline, CDR1 LNHDA and CDR2 SQIVND (reference sequence). In DNA, the CDR3 is TGTGCCAGTAGAGGGGCTAGCGGGAGCGGGGGCCAGTACTTC. It translates to CASRGASGSGGQYF.

The gene calls are TRBV3-1 (or the pseudogene TRBV3-2) and TRBJ1-1; D call uncertain. CDR3 size: 11 residues. Germline CDR1 and CDR2: LGHDT and YNNKEL (reference sequence). Trimming removed 5 bases at V and 3 bases at J, with 4 bases between. This chain's CDR3 is CASSSYTEAFF. The CDR3 nucleotides are TGTGCCAGCAGCTCATACACTGAAGCTTTCTTT.

This chain links TRBV3-1 (or the pseudogene TRBV3-2) with TRBJ1-1, with a tentative D call TRBD1 (5 bases). The CDR3 contains 14 residues. CDR1 and CDR2 (germline): LGHDT, YNNKEL (reference sequence). With 2 bases removed from V and 7 bases from J, the gap between germline ends came to 14 bases. This chain's CDR3 is CASSQLGRGFEAFF. In DNA form, the CDR3 reads TGTGCCAGCAGCCAACTCGGGAGGGGATTTGAAGCTTTCTTT.

The genes are TRBV4-1 and TRBJ1-2, with 7 bases fitting TRBD1. Germline lookup yields CDR1 MGHRA and CDR2 YSYEKL. CDR3 length equals 13 residues. With 4 bases clipped from V and 8 bases from J, the junction kept 7 bases outside the gene matches. The CDR3 DNA is TGCGCCAGCAGCCCGACAGGGCAAGGCGGCTACACCTTC. It translates to CASSPTGQGGYTF.

V gene TRBV5-5 combines with J gene TRBJ2-3; D is possibly TRBD2 (5 bases). Germline V lookup: CDR1 SGHKS, CDR2 YYEKEE (reference sequence). The CDR3 consists of 15 residues. V was trimmed by 2 bases and J by 4 bases, leaving 14 bases between them. In DNA, the CDR3 is TGTGCCAGCAGCTTCTGGGGAAGTAGCGCAGATACGCAGTATTTT. Translating it yields CASSFWGSSADTQYF. The whole variable domain, filled in from reference TRBV5-5 and TRBJ2-3, reads DAGVTQSPTHLIKTRGQQVTLRCSPISGHKSVSWYQQVLGQGPQFIFQYYEKEERGRGNFPDRFSARQFPNYSSELNVNALLLGDSALYLCASSFWGSSADTQYFGPGTRLTVL.